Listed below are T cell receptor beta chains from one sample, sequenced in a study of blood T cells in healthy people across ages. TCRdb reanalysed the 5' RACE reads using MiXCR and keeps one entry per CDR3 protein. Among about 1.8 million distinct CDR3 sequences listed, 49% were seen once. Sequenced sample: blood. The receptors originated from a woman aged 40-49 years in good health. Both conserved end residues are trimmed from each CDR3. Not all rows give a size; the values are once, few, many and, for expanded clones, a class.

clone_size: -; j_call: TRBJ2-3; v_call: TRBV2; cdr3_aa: ASSPVRGLITDTQY
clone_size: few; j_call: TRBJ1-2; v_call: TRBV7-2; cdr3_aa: ASQSHWVYGYT
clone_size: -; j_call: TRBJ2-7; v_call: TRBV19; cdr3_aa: ASSRRDNPYEQY
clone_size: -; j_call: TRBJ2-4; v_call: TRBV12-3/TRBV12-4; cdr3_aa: ASSWRGVAKNIQY
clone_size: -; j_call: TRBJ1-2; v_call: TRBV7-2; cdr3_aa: ASSLGGGQSYGYT
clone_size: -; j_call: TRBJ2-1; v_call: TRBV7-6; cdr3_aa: ASSLDWTGAYNEQF
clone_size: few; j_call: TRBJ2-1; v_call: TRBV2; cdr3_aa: ASSEEAGGRSEQF
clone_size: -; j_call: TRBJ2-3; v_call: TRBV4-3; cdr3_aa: ASSPAAGVVADTQY
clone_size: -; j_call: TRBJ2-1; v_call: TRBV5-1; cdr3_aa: ASSLGGGSF
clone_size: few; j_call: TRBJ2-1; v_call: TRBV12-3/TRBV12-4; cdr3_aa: ASSPRPGGQNEQF
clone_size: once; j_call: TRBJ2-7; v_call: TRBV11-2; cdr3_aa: ASSFRMTGESQY
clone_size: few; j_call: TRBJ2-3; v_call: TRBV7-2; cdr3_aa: ASSLSGTTTDTQY
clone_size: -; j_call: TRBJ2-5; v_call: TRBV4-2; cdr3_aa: ASSQGAGGTQETQY
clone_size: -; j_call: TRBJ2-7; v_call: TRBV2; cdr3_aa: ASSEGRGNSYEQY
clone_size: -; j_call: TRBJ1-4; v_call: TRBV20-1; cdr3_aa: SARVWNSINEKLF
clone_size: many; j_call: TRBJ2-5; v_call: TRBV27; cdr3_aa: ASSLSQRETQY
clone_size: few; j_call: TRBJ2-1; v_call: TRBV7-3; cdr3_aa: ASSPSSDYNEQF
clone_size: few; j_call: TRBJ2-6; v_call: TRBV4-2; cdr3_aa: ASRFTSSGANVLT
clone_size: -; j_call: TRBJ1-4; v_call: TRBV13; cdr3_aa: ASSLSGAGEGVNEKLF